These 31 T cell receptor beta chains were sequenced from one sample in a study of CD8 T cells in ankylosing spondylitis. TCRdb ran MiXCR on the 5' RACE reads and lists one entry per CDR3 protein. The sample comprises approximately 350,000 distinct CDR3 sequences, about 20% of which are singletons, and less than 15% rests with the top ten. Specimen: blood, either unsorted or a sorted T cell fraction (not recorded which). Every receptor here comes from a male donor with ankylosing spondylitis or in good health (not recorded which).

This clonotype was observed a handful of times. The chain couples TRBV7-2 to TRBJ2-1, with 7 positions matching TRBD1. V lost 0 bases and J lost 2; bases outside the gene matches: 10. Looked up from germline, CDR1 is SGHTA and CDR2 is FQGNSA. This CDR3 has 18 amino acids. In DNA, the CDR3 is TGTGCCAGCAGCTTAGCAAACCTGGGACAGACCCCCTACAATGAGCAGTTCTTC. This gives the protein CASSLANLGQTPYNEQFF.

J is TRBJ2-5 and V is TRBV7-9; tentatively, D is TRBD1 (5 bases). CDR3 length equals 17 residues. V was clipped by 5 bases and J by 1 base, with 20 bases between them. Germline CDR1 reads SEHNR; CDR2 reads FQNEAQ (reference sequence). This CDR3 is CASSPFWTQVTQETQYF. The CDR3 coding sequence is TGTGCCAGCAGCCCTTTCTGGACACAGGTCACCCAAGAGACCCAGTACTTC.

This clonotype has just a few counts. The chain employs TRBV20-1 and TRBJ2-1; TRBD1 matches 7 bases. Germline loops: CDR1 DFQATT, CDR2 SNEGSKA (reference sequence). Losses at the gene ends were 5 bases for V and 10 bases for J; bases not matched to a gene: 2. This CDR3 is 10 amino acids long. The CDR3 nucleotides are TGCAGTGCTCAGGGGGAGGAGCAGTTCTTC. This sequence encodes CSAQGEEQFF.

The J gene is TRBJ2-1, the V gene TRBV20-1, with D perhaps matching TRBD2 (6 bases). The CDR3 sequence is 13 residues long. Germline V gene data show CDR1 as DFQATT and CDR2 as SNEGSKA (reference sequence). V lost 6 bases to trimming and J lost 4 bases, with 13 bases between them. Here the CDR3 DNA reads TGCAGTGCCACCGCGGGACTTTACAATGAGCAGTTCTTC. Translating gives CSATAGLYNEQFF.

This clonotype was counted between two and nine times. V gene TRBV6-1 combines with J gene TRBJ2-1, with a tentative D call TRBD2 (7 bases). The CDR3 covers 15 residues. Germline CDR1 MNHNS, CDR2 SASEGT. V was cut by 5 bases and J by 4 bases, with 15 bases left in between. This chain's CDR3 is CASSLGGAEYNEQFF. In nucleotides, the CDR3 is TGTGCCAGCAGTCTAGGGGGGGCCGAGTACAATGAGCAGTTCTTC.

This clonotype came up a few times. This chain links TRBV20-1 with TRBJ2-7; 10 bases match TRBD1. Germline loops: CDR1 DFQATT, CDR2 SNEGSKA (reference sequence). The CDR3 extends over 15 amino acids. V was pared by 2 bases and J by 5 bases, with 9 bases of the junction left unmatched. Here the CDR3 DNA reads TGCAGTGCTAGACCTACCGGGACAGGGGTCCACGAGCAGTACTTC. It encodes CSARPTGTGVHEQYF.

This clonotype appeared a few times. The chain is built from TRBV12-3 or TRBV12-4 and TRBJ2-3, with 10 bases identical to TRBD2. The ends lost 4 bases at V and 1 base at J; junction bases unmatched: 2. CDR3 length: 15 residues. The CDR3 sequence: CASSYGTSGTDTQYF. The CDR3 DNA reads TGTGCCAGCAGTTACGGGACTAGCGGCACAGATACGCAGTATTTT.

V usage is TRBV20-1 and J usage is TRBJ2-7; 9 nucleotides align to TRBD2. V was clipped by 1 base and J by 2 bases; unmatched bases: 12. This CDR3 region has 17 residues. Germline CDR1 and CDR2: DFQATT and SNEGSKA (reference sequence). The CDR3 DNA sequence: TGCAGTGCTAGAGCTCCGTCGACTAGCGGAACGGCCTACGAGCAGTACTTC. It specifies CSARAPSTSGTAYEQYF.

This clonotype has only a few counts. The rearrangement joins TRBV7-9 to TRBJ2-5; 11 bases are a match to TRBD1. The CDR3 runs 14 residues. Germline V gene lookup returns CDR1 SEHNR and CDR2 FQNEAQ (reference sequence). The ends lost 11 bases at V and 6 bases at J; junction bases unmatched: 11. CDR3 loop: CALNWTGGRKTQYF. In DNA form, the CDR3 reads TGTGCCCTAAACTGGACAGGGGGCAGGAAGACCCAGTACTTC.

In its sample, this clonotype was seen a few times. This rearrangement joins TRBV12-3 or TRBV12-4 to TRBJ2-7, with D perhaps TRBD2 (6 bases). CDR3 length: 14 amino acids. The germline V and J ends were trimmed by 3 bases and 7 bases, with 16 bases remaining between them. The CDR3 sequence is CASSFQPTGGEQYF. CDR3 DNA sequence: TGTGCCAGCAGTTTCCAACCCACCGGAGGGGAGCAGTACTTC.

This clonotype has just a few counts. The chain carries TRBV6-4 and TRBJ2-1; D call uncertain. Trimming took off 4 bases at V and 8 bases at J, with 12 bases between the two ends. This CDR3 is 13 amino acids long. Germline lookup yields CDR1 MRHNA and CDR2 SNTAGT. The CDR3 DNA reads as TGTGCCAGCAGTGGTGGTTCAGCCGATGAGCAGTTCTTC. Its translation: CASSGGSADEQFF.

The chain employs TRBV5-1 and TRBJ2-7; D uncertain. The V gene's germline CDR1 is SGHRS and CDR2 YFSETQ. The CDR3 has 14 residues. V was pared by 1 base and J by 3 bases, with 11 bases between. In DNA, the CDR3 is TGCGCCAGCAGCTTGACGTTCCCGTTCTACGAGCAGTACTTC. Its translation: CASSLTFPFYEQYF.

This clonotype was detected many times. The gene calls are TRBV12-3 or TRBV12-4 and TRBJ2-5; 9 bases match TRBD1. The CDR3 loop spans 15 amino acids. Losses at the gene ends were 2 bases for V and 4 bases for J; bases not matched to a gene: 5. The CDR3 bases are TGTGCCAGCAGTTTAAGGGGACAGGGAGTAGAGACCCAGTACTTC. Protein product: CASSLRGQGVETQYF.

This clonotype occurred a few times. The rearrangement joins TRBV4-1 to TRBJ2-7, with D perhaps TRBD2 (6 bases). Germline V gene lookup returns CDR1 MGHRA and CDR2 YSYEKL. The CDR3 has 17 amino acids. Trimming stripped 1 base from V and 7 bases from J, with 23 bases between. This CDR3 reads CASSQGFTGDQTREQYF. CDR3 bases: TGCGCCAGCAGCCAAGGTTTTACGGGGGACCAGACGAGGGAGCAGTACTTC.

This chain uses TRBV12-3 or TRBV12-4 with TRBJ1-2, with TRBD1 matching 12 bases. The CDR3 contains 15 residues. V dropped 6 bases and J dropped 4; count of bases not matched to a gene: 6. CDR3 sequence reads: CASRGGQGAGYGYTF. The CDR3 bases are TGTGCCAGCAGGGGGGGACAGGGGGCTGGCTATGGCTACACCTTC.

V gene TRBV29-1 combines with J gene TRBJ2-1; D not resolved. The CDR3 is 15 amino acids. Germline V CDR1 and CDR2: SQVTM, ANQGSEA. V shed 0 bases and J shed 0 bases, with 9 bases lying between them. The CDR3 protein is CSVEDLRSSYNEQFF. CDR3 bases: TGCAGCGTTGAAGATCTCCGGAGCTCCTACAATGAGCAGTTCTTC.

The rearrangement links TRBV29-1 to TRBJ1-1, with 7 bases lining up with TRBD1. After removal of 2 bases from V and 7 bases from J, the junction contained 7 bases not matched to a gene. The CDR3 sequence is 13 residues long. CDR1 SQVTM and CDR2 ANQGSEA come from the germline V gene. CDR3 in DNA: TGCAGCGTTGAACCCCCCGGGACAGTTGAAGCTTTCTTT. It encodes CSVEPPGTVEAFF.

Only a few counts were recorded for this clonotype. The V call is TRBV2, the J call TRBJ2-7, with no clear D. CDR1 SNHLY and CDR2 FYNNEI come from the germline V gene. Trimming removed 7 bases from V and 0 bases from J, with 10 bases in between. This CDR3 is 13 amino acids long. The CDR3 region has the DNA TGTGCCAGCAAGGACGGCTACTCCTACGAGCAGTACTTC. Translation: CASKDGYSYEQYF.

This clonotype was found a few times. V usage is TRBV19 and J usage is TRBJ2-7, with a weak D call TRBD2 (5 bases). The germline V gene encodes CDR1 LNHDA and CDR2 SQIVND (reference sequence). This CDR3 contains 15 residues. Trimming took off 3 bases at V and 0 bases at J, with 12 bases between the two ends. In DNA form, the CDR3 reads TGTGCCAGTAGTATCCTGGCGAGCGGCTCCTACGAGCAGTACTTC. As protein: CASSILASGSYEQYF.

This clonotype was counted only a few times. V is TRBV19 and J is TRBJ2-7; 9 bases are a match to TRBD1. The length of the CDR3 is 14 residues. Germline CDR1 and CDR2: LNHDA and SQIVND (reference sequence). Trimming at V came to 9 bases and at J to 3 bases, leaving 9 bases not matched to a gene. In DNA, the CDR3 is TGTGCCAGCGGCCCCGGACAGGGGTTCTACGAGCAGTACTTC. Its translation: CASGPGQGFYEQYF. The whole variable domain, filled in from reference TRBV19 and TRBJ2-7, reads DGGITQSPKYLFRKEGQNVTLSCEQNLNHDAMYWYRQDPGQGLRLIYYSQIVNDFQKGDIAEGYSVSREKKESFPLTVTSAQKNPTAFYLCASGPGQGFYEQYFGPGTRLTVT.

There are many counts of this clonotype. This chain joins TRBV12-3 or TRBV12-4 and TRBJ2-2, with D tentatively TRBD1 (6 bases). The CDR3 covers 16 residues. Trimming cost V 5 bases and J 4 bases, with 17 bases left between them. The chain's CDR3 is CASSPRAGASTGELFF. As DNA, the CDR3 is TGTGCCAGCAGTCCCCGGGCAGGGGCTAGCACCGGGGAGCTGTTTTTT.

The rearrangement uses TRBV9 and TRBJ2-1; 8 bases are a match to TRBD1. CDR3 length: 17 amino acids. CDR1 SGDLS and CDR2 YYNGEE come from the germline V gene. V gave up 2 bases and J gave up 5 bases; unmatched junction bases: 12. The CDR3 coding sequence is TGTGCCAGCAGCGTGTTACCGGACAGGGTAAAGAACAATGAGCAGTTCTTC. Its protein is CASSVLPDRVKNNEQFF.

This clonotype has just a few counts. The chain joins TRBV10-3 to TRBJ2-3, with 9 bases fitting TRBD2. V lost 0 bases, J lost 5 bases, and 6 bases stayed unmatched. The V gene's germline CDR1 is ENHRY and CDR2 SYGVKD. The length of the CDR3 is 16 residues. Here the CDR3 DNA reads TGTGCCATCAGTGAGTCGGCTAGCGGGGTGGGAGATACGCAGTATTTT. Residues: CAISESASGVGDTQYF.

This clonotype turned up a few times. J is TRBJ2-7 and V is TRBV29-1; D assignment may be TRBD1 or TRBD2 (5 bases each). Germline V CDR1 and CDR2: SQVTM, ANQGSEA. This CDR3 comprises 14 residues. V lost 6 bases to trimming and J lost 0 bases, with 15 bases between them. The CDR3 here is CSVAGTVDSYEQYF. CDR3 DNA sequence: TGCAGCGTAGCAGGGACGGTCGACTCCTACGAGCAGTACTTC.

In this sample, this clonotype turned up a few times. The chain links TRBV4-1 to TRBJ2-2; maybe TRBD1 (5 bases). The V and J ends lost 3 bases and 4 bases respectively, with 9 bases between them. Looked up from germline, CDR1 is MGHRA and CDR2 is YSYEKL. The CDR3 has 14 amino acids. CDR3 region: CASSHWTTTGELFF. In nucleotides, the CDR3 is TGCGCCAGCAGCCATTGGACAACCACCGGGGAGCTGTTTTTT.

This clonotype turned up a few times. The rearrangement uses TRBV27 and TRBJ2-7; 9 bases map to TRBD1. V shed 7 bases and J 7 bases; nucleotides not matched to a gene: 8. The germline CDR1 and CDR2 sequences are MNHEY and SMNVEV (reference sequence). The length of the CDR3 is 13 residues. CDR3 sequence reads: CASTLTGGEEQYF. CDR3 bases: TGTGCCAGCACCTTGACAGGGGGTGAGGAGCAGTACTTC.

This chain links TRBV13 with TRBJ2-7, with D tentatively TRBD2 (5 bases). V lost 0 bases and J lost 1, with 10 bases in between. CDR1 and CDR2 (germline): PRHDT, FYEKMQ (reference sequence). The CDR3 runs to 15 residues. For the CDR3, the DNA is TGTGCCAGCAGCTTAGGGGGGAGAAGGTCCTACGAGCAGTACTTC. Its translation is CASSLGGRRSYEQYF.

This clonotype was seen more than once but under ten times. The rearrangement links TRBV5-6 to TRBJ2-1; 10 nucleotides match TRBD2. CDR1 is SGHDT, CDR2 YYEEEE, per germline. CDR3 length equals 16 residues. The J segment lost 5 bases and the V segment lost 1 base, leaving 6 bases of the junction unmatched. The CDR3: CASSLSGAGGNNEQFF. CDR3 in DNA: TGTGCCAGCAGCTTGTCTGGAGCGGGGGGGAACAATGAGCAGTTCTTC.

The gene calls are TRBV7-9 and TRBJ2-3; 8 nucleotides match TRBD2. J was trimmed by 5 bases and V by 2 bases; bases with no gene match: 6. The CDR3 loop spans 15 amino acids. Germline CDR1 is SEHNR and CDR2 is FQNEAQ (reference sequence). The chain's CDR3 is CASSLMRGDEDTQYF. DNA of the CDR3: TGTGCCAGCAGCTTAATGCGGGGGGATGAAGATACGCAGTATTTT.

The genes are TRBV2 and TRBJ2-2, with D perhaps matching TRBD1 (5 bases). The germline V gene has CDR1 SNHLY and CDR2 FYNNEI. The CDR3 is made up of 14 amino acids. The V gene lost 7 bases and the J gene lost 2 bases, with 11 bases spanning the gap. CDR3 bases: TGTGCCAGCATTTGGGGCCCTAACACCGGGGAGCTGTTTTTT. Residues: CASIWGPNTGELFF. The entire variable domain, with the rest obtained from reference TRBV2 and TRBJ2-2, is as follows: EPEVTQTPSHQVTQMGQEVILRCVPISNHLYFYWYRQILGQKVEFLVSFYNNEISEKSEIFDDQFSVERPDGSNFTLKIRSTKLEDSAMYFCASIWGPNTGELFFGEGSRLTVL.

This clonotype occurred a few times. The chain combines TRBV27 with TRBJ2-3; D is unresolved. Germline assignment: CDR1 MNHEY and CDR2 SMNVEV (reference sequence). The V end lost 4 bases, the J end lost 7 bases, and 9 bases lay between the germline ends. This CDR3 has 12 residues. CDR3 region: CASSSGPYTQYF. The CDR3 region has the DNA TGTGCCAGCAGTTCCGGACCGTATACGCAGTATTTT.